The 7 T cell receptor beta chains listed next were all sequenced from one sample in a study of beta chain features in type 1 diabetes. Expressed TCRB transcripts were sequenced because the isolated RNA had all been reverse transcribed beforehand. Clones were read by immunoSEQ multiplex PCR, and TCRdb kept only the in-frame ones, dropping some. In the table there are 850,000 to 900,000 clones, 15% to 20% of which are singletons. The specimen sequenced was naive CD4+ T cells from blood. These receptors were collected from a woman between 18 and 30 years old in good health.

CDR3 DNA: TGTGCCAGCTCACCGAGCGGACAGGGGGAGACCCAGTACTTC. As protein: CASSPSGQGETQYF. The chain uses TRBV18 and TRBJ2-5, with 9 bases aligning to TRBD1. The trim removed 3 bases at V and 5 bases at J, leaving 4 bases unmatched. CDR1 is KGHSH and CDR2 is LQKENI in the germline V gene. The CDR3 loop spans 14 amino acids.

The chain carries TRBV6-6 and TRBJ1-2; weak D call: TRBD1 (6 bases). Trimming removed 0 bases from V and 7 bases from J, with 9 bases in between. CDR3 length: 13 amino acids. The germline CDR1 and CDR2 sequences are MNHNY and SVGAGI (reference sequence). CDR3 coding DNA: TGTGCCAGCAGTTACTCCGGGGGCGGTGGCTACACCTTC. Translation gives CASSYSGGGGYTF.

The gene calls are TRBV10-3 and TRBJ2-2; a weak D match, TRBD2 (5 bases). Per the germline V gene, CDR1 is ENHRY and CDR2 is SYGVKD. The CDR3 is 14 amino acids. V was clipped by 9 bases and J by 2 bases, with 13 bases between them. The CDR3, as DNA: TGTGCCATGCTGGGTAGCGCCAACACCGGGGAGCTGTTTTTT. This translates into CAMLGSANTGELFF.

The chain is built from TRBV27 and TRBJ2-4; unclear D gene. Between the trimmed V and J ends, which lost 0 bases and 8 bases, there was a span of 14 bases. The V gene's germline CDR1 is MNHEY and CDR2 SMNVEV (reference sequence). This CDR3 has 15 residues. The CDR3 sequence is CASSLSGPRMDIQYF. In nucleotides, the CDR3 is TGTGCCAGCAGTTTATCCGGGCCGAGAATGGACATTCAGTACTTC.

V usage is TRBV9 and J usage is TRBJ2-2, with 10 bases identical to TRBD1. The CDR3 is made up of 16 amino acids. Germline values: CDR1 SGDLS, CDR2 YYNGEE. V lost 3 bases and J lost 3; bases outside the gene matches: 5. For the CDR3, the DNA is TGTGCCAGCAGCGCGTTAGGGACAGGGGACACCGGGGAGCTGTTTTTT. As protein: CASSALGTGDTGELFF.

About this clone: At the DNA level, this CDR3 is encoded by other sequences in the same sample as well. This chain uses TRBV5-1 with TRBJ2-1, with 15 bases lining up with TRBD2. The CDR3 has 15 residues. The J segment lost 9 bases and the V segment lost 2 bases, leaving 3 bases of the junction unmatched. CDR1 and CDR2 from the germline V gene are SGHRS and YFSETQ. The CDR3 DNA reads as TGCGCCAGCAGCTTCGGACTAGCGGGAGGGGGTGAGCAGTTCTTC. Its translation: CASSFGLAGGGEQFF.

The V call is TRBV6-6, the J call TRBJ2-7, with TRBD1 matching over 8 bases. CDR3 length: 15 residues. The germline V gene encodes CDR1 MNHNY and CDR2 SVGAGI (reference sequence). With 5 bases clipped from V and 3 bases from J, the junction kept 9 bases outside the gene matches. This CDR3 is CASSSGQGRIYEQYF. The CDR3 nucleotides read TGTGCCAGCAGTAGTGGACAGGGTCGAATCTACGAGCAGTACTTC.